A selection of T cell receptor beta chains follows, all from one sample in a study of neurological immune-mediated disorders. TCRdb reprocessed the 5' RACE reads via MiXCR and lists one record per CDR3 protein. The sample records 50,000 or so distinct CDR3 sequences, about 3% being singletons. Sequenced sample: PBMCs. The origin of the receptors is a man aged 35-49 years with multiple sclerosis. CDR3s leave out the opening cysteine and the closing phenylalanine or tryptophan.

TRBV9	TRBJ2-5	ASSALLGVQETQY
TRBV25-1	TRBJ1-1	ASRGTGYTEAF
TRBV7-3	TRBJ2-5	ASSFVQGETQY
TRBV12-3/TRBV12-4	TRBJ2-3	ATGGSVAKNTQY
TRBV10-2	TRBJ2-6	ASSRQFSGANVLT
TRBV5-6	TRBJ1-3	ASSLGTVSGNTIY
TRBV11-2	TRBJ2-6	ASRQPGRRSGANVLT
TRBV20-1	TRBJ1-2	SANTGTGRGYT
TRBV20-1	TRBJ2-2	SAREGGRDTGELF
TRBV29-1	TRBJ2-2	SVIQDRSSTGELF
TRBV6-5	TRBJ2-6	ASSPWRSSGANVLT
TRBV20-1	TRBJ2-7	SASRDGTSGTYEQY
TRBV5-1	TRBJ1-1	ASRFGGTNTEAF
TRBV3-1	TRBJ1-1	ASSSAHTEAF
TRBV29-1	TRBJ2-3	SGDLYGDSSADTQY
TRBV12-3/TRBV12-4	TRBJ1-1	ASSLWSGTEAF
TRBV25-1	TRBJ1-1	ASSLPPGQAANTEAF
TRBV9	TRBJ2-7	ASSHSAAPYEQY
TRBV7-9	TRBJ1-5	ASSGTGSGRQPQN
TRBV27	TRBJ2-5	ASAQQGGLETQY
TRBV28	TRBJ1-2	ASSLYAVGYT
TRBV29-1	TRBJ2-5	SAVGLADQETQY
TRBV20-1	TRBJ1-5	SAGQGDQPQN
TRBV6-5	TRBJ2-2	ASSYDRGHLNTGELF
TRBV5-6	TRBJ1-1	ASSPGVELNTEAF
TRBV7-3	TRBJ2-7	ASSLTGTGEDEQY
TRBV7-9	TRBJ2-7	ASSFGLAYEQY
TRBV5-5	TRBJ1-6	ASSLQGDSPLH
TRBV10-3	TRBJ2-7	AISAGAPSYEQY
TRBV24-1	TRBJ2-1	ATPPYRGHARSRQSNEQF
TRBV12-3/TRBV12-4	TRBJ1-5	ASRPTGGEGGNQPQH
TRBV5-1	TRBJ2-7	ASSQDRAAYEQY
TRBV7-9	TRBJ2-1	ASSSLAGGPTEQF
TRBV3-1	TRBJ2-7	ASSQEGDGTPD
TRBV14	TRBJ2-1	ASSRLDYSSYNEQF
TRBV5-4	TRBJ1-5	ASSTDRDQPQH
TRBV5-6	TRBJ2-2	ASSYRDRELF
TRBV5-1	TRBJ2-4	ASSLDENIQY
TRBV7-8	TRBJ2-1	ANSIGGYNEQF
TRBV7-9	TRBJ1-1	ASSDGGQGGRALMNTEAF
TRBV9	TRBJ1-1	ASSVTTGWVPNTEAF
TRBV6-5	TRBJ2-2	ASSYSSKFTGELF
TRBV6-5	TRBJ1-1	ASSYSGTGGAGSEAF
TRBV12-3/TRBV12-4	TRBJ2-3	ASSLDRRTGTTDTQY
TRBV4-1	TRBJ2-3	ASAPRVGDTQY
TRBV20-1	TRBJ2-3	SVQEVGTDTQY
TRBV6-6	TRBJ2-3	ASSHGQGPDTQY
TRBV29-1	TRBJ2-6	SVMVSSGANVLT
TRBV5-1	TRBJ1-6	ASSLGQGNSPLH
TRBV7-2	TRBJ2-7	ASSLHGQGGSYEQY
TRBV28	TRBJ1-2	ASSLVPGGYT
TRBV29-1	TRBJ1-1	SVSENTEAF